This T cell receptor beta chain is drawn from a study of blood T cells in healthy people across ages. The donors, all healthy, were Caucasians living in Russia, aged roughly 6 to 95. Alongside a J-beta primer mix, a sample-barcoded 5' primer served in a second PCR lasting about 7 to 12 cycles. Every sample produced at least 2.5 million CDR3-containing paired-end reads. One entry per CDR3 protein, called by TCRdb with MiXCR from the 5' RACE reads. This sample yields 800,000 to 1,300,000 distinct CDR3 sequences, of which under 30% are seen a single time; around 0.75% belongs to the top ten. These data were also reused for a study on T cells of mothers and their children. That paper states: All donors were healthy and Caucasian; they were a few mothers and their six children.

The clonotype comes from a girl aged 2 to 9 in good health. Sample: blood.

The CDR3 reads CASSAGGQGAEKLFF. The CDR3 DNA sequence: TGTGCCAGCAGCGCGGGGGGACAGGGGGCTGAAAAACTGTTTTTT. The rearrangement links TRBV7-2 to TRBJ1-4; 12 bases map to TRBD1. The CDR3 has 15 amino acids. With V trimmed by 5 bases and J by 7 bases, 5 bases remained unmatched. Germline V gives CDR1 SGHTA, CDR2 FQGNSA.